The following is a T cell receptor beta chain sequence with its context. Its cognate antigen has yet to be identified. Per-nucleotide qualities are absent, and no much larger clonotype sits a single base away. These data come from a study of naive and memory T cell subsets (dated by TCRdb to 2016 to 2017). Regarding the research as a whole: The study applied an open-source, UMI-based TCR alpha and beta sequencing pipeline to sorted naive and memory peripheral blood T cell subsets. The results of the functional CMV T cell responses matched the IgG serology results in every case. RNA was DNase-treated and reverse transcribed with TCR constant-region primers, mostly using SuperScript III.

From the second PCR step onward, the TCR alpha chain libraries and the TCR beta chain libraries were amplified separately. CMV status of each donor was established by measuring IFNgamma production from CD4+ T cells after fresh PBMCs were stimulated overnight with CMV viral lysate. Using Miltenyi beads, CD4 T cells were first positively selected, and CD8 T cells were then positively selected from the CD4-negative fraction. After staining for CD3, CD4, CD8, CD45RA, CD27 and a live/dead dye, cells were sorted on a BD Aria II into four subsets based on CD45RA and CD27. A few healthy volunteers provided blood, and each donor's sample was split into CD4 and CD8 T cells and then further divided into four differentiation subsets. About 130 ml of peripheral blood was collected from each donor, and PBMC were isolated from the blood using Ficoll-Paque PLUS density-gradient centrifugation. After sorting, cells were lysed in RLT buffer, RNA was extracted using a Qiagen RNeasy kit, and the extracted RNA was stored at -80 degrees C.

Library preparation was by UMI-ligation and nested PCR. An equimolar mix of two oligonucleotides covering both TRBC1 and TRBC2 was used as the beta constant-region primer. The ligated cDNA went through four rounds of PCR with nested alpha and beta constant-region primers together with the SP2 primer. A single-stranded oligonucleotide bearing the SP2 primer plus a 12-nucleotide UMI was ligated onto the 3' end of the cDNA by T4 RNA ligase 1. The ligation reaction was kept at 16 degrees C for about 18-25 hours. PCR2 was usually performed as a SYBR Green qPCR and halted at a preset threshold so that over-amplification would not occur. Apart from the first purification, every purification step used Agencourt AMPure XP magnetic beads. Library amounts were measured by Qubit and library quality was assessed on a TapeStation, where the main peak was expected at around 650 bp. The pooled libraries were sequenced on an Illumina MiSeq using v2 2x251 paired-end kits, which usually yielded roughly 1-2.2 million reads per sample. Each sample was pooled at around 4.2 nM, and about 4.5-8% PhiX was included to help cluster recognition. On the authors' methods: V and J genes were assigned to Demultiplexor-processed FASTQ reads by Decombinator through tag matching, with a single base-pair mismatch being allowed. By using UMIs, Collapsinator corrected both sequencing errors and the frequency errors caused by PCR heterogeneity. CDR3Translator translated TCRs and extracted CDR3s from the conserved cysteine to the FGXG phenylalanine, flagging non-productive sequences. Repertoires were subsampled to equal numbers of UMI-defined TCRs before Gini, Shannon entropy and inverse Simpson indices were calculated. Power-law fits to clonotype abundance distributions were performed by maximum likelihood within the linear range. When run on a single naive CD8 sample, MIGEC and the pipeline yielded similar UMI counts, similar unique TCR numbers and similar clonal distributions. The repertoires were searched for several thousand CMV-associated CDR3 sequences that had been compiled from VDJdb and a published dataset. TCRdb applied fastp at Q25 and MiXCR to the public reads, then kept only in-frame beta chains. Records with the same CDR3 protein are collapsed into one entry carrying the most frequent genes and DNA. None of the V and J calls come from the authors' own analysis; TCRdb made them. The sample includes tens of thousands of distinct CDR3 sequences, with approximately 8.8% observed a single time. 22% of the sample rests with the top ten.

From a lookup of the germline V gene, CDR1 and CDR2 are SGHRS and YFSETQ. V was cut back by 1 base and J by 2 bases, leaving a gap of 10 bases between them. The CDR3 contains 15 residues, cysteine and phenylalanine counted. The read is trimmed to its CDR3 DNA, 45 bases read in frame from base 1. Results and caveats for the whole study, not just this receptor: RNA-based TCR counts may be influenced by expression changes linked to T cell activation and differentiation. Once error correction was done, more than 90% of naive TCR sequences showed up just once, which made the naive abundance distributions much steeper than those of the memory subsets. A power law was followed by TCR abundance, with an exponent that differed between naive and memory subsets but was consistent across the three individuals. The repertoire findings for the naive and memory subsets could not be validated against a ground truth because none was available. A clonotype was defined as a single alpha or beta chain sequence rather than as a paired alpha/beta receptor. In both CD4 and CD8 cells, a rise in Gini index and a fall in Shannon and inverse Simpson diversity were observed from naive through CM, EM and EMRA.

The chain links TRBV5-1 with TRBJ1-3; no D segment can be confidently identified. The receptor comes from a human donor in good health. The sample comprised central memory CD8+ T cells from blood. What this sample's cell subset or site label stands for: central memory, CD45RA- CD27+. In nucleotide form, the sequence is TGCGCCAGCAGCTTGATACAGTTTCCTGGAAACACCATATATTTT. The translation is CASSLIQFPGNTIYF.